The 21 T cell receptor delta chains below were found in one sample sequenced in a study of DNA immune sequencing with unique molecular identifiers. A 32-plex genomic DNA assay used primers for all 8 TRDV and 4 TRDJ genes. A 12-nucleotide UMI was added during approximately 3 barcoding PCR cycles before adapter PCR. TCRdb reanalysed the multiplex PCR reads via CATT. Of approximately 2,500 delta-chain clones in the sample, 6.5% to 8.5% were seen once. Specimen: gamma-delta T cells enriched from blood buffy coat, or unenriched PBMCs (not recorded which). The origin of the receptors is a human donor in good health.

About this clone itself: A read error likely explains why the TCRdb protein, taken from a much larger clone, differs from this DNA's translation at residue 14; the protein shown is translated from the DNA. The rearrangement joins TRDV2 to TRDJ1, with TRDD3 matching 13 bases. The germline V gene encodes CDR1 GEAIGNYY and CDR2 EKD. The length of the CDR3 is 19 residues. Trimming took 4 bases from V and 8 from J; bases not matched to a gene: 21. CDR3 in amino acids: CACEIGLNWGIRARWKLIF. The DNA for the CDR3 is TGTGCCTGTGAAATAGGCCTAAACTGGGGGATACGGGCCCGGTGGAAACTCATCTTT.

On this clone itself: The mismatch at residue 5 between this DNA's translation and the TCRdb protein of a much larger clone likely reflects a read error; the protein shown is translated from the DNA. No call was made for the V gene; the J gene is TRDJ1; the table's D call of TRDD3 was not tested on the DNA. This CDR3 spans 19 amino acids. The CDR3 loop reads CACDALVVGDTDPGNKLIF. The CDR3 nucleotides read TGTGCCTGTGACGCCCTTGTAGTGGGGGATACTGACCCCGGGAATAAACTCATCTTT.

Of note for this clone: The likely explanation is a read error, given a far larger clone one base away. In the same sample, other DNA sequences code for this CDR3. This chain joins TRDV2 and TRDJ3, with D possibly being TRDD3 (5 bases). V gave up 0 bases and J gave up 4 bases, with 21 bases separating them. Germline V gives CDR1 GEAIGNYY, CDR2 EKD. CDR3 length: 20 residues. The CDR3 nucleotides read TGTGCCTGTGACACCTTGGGGACCACGAACGGCTCATGGGACACCCGACAGATGTTTTTC. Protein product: CACDTLGTTNGSWDTRQMFF.

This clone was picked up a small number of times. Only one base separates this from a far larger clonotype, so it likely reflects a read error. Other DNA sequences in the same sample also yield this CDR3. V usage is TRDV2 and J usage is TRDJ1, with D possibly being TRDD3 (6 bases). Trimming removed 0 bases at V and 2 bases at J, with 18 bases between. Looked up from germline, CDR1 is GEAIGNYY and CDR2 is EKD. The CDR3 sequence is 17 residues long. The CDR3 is CACDTVGGYAGTDKLIF. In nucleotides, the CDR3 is TGTGCCTGTGACACCGTTGGGGGGTACGCTGGGACCGATAAACTCATCTTT.

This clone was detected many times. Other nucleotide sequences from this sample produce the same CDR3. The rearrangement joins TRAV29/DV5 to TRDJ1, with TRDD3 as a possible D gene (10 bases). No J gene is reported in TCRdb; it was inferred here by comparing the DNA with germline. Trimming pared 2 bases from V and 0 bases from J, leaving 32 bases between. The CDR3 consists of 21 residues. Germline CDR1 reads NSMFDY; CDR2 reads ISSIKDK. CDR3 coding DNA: TGTGCAGCAAGTCAACCTTCCTACGTTGATGGGGGATACCGGTACACCGATAAACTCATCTTT. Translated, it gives CAASQPSYVDGGYRYTDKLIF.

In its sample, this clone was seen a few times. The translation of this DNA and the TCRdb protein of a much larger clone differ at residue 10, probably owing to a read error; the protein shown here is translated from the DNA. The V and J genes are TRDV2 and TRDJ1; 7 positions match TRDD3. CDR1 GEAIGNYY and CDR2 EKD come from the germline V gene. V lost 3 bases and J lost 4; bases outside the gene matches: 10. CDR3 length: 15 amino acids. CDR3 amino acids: CACDLLGTDNDKLIF. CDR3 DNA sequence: TGTGCCTGTGACCTACTGGGGACAGACAACGATAAACTCATCTTT.

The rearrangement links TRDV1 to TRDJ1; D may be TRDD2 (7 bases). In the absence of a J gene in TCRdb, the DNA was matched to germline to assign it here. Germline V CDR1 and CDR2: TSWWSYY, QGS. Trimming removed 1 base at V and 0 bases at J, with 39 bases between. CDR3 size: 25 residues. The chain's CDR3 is CALGEPLRGAFLHTGPSPYTDKLIF. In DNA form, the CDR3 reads TGTGCTCTTGGGGAACCACTTCGGGGGGCTTTCCTACATACTGGGCCAAGCCCGTACACCGATAAACTCATCTTT.

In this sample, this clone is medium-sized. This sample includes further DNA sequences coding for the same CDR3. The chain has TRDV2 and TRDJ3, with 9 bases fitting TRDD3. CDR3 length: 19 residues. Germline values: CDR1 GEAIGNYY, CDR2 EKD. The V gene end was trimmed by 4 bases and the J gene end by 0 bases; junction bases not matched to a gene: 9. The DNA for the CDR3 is TGTGCCTGTGATGATACTGGGGGACGTAGCTCCTGGGACACCCGACAGATGTTTTTC. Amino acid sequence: CACDDTGGRSSWDTRQMFF.

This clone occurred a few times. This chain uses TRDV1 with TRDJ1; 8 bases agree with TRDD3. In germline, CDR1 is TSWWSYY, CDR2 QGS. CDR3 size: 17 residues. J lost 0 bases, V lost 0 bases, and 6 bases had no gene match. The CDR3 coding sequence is TGTGCTCTTGGGGAACTAGGAGTACTGGGGGACACCGATAAACTCATCTTT. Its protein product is CALGELGVLGDTDKLIF.

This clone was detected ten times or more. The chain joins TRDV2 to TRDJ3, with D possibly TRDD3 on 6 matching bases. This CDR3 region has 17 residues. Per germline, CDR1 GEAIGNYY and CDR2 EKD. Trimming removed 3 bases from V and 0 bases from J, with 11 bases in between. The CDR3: CACDCGGGSWDTRQMFF. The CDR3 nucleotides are TGTGCCTGTGACTGCGGGGGAGGCTCCTGGGACACCCGACAGATGTTTTTC.

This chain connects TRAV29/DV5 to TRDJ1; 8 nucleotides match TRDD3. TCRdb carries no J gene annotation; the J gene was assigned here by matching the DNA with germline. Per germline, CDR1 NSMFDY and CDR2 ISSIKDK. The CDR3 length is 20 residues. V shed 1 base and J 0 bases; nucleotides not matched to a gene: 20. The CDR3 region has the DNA TGTGCAGCAAGCTCGGCGGACTGGGGGCCTACTCGACAGTACACCGATAAACTCATCTTT. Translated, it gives CAASSADWGPTRQYTDKLIF.

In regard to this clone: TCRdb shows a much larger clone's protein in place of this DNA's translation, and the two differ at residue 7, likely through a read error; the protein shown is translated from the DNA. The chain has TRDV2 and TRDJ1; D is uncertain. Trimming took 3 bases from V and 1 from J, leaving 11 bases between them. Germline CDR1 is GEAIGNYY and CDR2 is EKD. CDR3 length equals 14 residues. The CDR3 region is CACDDLRATDKLIF. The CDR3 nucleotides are TGTGCCTGTGACGACCTTAGAGCCACCGATAAACTCATCTTT.

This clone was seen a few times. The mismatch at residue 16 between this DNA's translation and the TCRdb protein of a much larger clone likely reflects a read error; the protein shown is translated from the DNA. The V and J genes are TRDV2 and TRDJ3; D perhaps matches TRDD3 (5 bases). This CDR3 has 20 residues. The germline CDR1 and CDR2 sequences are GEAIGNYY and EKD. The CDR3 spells CACDTVLTLGSSWDTQQMFF. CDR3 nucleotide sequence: TGTGCCTGTGACACCGTACTGACCTTAGGGAGCTCCTGGGACACCCAACAGATGTTTTTC.

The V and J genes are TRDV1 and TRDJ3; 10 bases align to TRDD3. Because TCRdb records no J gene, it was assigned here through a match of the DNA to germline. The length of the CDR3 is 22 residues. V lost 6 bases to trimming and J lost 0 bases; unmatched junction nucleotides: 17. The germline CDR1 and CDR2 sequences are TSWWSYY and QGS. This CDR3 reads CALGHRGQTGGFSSWDTRQMFF. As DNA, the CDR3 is TGTGCTCTTGGACATAGGGGCCAAACTGGGGGATTCAGCTCCTGGGACACCCGACAGATGTTTTTC.

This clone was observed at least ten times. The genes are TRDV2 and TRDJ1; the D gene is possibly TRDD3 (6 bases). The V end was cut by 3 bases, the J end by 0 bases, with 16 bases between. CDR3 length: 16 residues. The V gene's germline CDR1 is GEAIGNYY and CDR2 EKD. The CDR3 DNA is TGTGCCTGTGACCCCGTCGGGGGGAAACACACCGATAAACTCATCTTT. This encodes CACDPVGGKHTDKLIF.

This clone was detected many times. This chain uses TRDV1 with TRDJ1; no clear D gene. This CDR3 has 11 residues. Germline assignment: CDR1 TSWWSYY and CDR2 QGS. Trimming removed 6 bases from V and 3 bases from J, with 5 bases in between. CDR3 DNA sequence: TGTGCTCTTGGACGGTCCGATAAACTCATCTTT. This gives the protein CALGRSDKLIF.

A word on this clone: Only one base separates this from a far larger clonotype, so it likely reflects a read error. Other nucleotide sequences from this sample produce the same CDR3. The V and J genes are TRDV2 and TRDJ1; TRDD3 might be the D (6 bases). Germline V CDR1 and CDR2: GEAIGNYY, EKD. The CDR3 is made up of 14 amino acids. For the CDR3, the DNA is TGTGCCTGCGACAAAGTGGGGGACACCGATAAACTCATCTTT. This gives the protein CACDKVGDTDKLIF.

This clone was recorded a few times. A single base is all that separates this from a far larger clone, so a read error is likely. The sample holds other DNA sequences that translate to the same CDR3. The CDR3 nucleotides are TGTGCATGTGACACTCTGGGGGATGGAAAGTACACCGATAAACTCATCTTT. This gives the protein CACDTLGDGKYTDKLIF. The V gene is TRDV2, the J gene TRDJ1, with 9 nucleotides matching TRDD3. The CDR3 has 17 amino acids. Germline values: CDR1 GEAIGNYY, CDR2 EKD.

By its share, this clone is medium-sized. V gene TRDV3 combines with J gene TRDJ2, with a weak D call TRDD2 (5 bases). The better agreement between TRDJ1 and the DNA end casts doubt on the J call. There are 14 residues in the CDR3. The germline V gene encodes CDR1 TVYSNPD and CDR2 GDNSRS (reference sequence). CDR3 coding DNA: TGTGCCCCTTCTACGGTGTGTGTTTTCGTTAAACTCATCTTT. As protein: CAPSTVCVFVKLIF.

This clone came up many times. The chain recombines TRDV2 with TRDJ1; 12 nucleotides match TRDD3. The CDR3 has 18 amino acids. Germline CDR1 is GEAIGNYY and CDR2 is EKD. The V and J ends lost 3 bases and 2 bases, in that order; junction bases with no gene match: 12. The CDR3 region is CACDSVTGGYPPTDKLIF. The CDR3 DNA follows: TGTGCCTGTGACTCCGTTACTGGGGGATACCCTCCTACCGATAAACTCATCTTT.

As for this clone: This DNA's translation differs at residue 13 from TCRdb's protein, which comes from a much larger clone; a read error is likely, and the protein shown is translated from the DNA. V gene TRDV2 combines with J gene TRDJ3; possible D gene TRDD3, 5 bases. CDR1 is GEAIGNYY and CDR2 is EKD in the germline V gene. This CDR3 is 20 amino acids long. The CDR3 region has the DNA TGTGCCTGTGACACCTTGGGGACCACGAACGGCTCCTGTGACACCCGACAGATGTTTTTC. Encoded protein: CACDTLGTTNGSCDTRQMFF.